Described below is a single T cell receptor (beta chain) sequence and its context. What it binds is not known. Following extraction, RNA underwent reverse transcription to cDNA, which served as the sequencing template. Data came from immunoSEQ multiplex PCR; TCRdb stores just in-frame clones and leaves some out. In the table there are 250,000 to 350,000 clones, about 62% of which are singletons. The data belong to a study of CD8+ T cells in alopecia areata. Points from the study as a whole: Tofacitinib significantly lowered scalp clonality and expanded CD8+ clones among the top 100. Lesional scalp exceeded normal scalp in clonality, especially in alopecia totalis/universalis.

The sample's treatment: oral pan-JAK inhibitor, 5-10 mg twice daily. The sequenced sample was CD4+ T cells sorted from blood, obtained at roughly week 53, from a patient treated with tofacitinib. The TCR originated in a human donor with alopecia areata.

In DNA, the CDR3 is TGTGCCAGCAGCTTACACGACACCGGGGAGCTGTTTTTT. Its translation: CASSLHDTGELFF. The gene calls are TRBV11-1 and TRBJ2-2; no definite D call. The V gene's germline CDR1 is SGHAT and CDR2 FQDESV (reference sequence). The CDR3 contains 13 residues. Trimming took 2 bases from V and 3 from J, leaving 4 bases between them.